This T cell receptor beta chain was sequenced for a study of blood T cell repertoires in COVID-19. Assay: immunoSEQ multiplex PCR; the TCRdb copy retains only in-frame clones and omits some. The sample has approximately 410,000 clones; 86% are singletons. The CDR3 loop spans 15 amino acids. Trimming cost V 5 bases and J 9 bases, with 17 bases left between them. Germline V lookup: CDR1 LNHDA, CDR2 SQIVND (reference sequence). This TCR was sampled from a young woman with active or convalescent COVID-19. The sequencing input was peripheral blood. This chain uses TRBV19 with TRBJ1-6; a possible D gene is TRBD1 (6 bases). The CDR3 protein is CASSLRDTGGSPLHF. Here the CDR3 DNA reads TGTGCCAGTAGTCTTCGGGACACCGGCGGTTCACCCCTCCACTTT.